The 12 T cell receptor beta chains below come from one sample, sequenced in a study of Graves' ophthalmopathy and Graves' hyperthyroidism. Amplifying from RNA transcripts, the study obtained TCR beta CDR3 regions. First-round RT-PCR used HTBI primers; second-round multiplex PCR followed. TCRdb re-called the multiplex PCR reads with MiXCR, one entry per CDR3 protein. Found here are approximately 500,000 distinct CDR3 sequences, about an eighth of them singletons; the top ten hold over 8%. The sample was blood. These receptors all stem from a woman aged 30 to 39 with Graves' ophthalmopathy.

The chain uses TRBV2 and TRBJ2-2, with 14 bases identical to TRBD2. This CDR3 comprises 17 residues. V was clipped by 2 bases and J by 3 bases; unmatched bases: 2. Germline V CDR1 and CDR2: SNHLY, FYNNEI. In DNA form, the CDR3 reads TGTGCCAGCAGTGAATTGGGACTAGCGGGAGACACCGGGGAGCTGTTTTTT. Residues: CASSELGLAGDTGELFF.

The sample holds a few counts of this clonotype. The CDR3: CASSPGSGIYGYTF. As DNA, the CDR3 is TGTGCCAGCAGCCCTGGTAGTGGGATCTATGGCTACACCTTC. This chain links TRBV9 with TRBJ1-2; D gene unclear. V dropped 4 bases and J dropped 4 bases, with 14 bases sitting between them. Germline-derived CDR1 and CDR2 are SGDLS and YYNGEE. The length of the CDR3 is 14 residues. The full variable domain, rest sourced from reference TRBV9 and TRBJ1-2, is DSGVTQTPKHLITATGQRVTLRCSPRSGDLSVYWYQQSLDQGLQFLIQYYNGEERAKGNILERFSAQQFPDLHSELNLSSLELGDSALYFCASSPGSGIYGYTFGSGTRLTVV.

Regarding this clonotype: This sequence may be a read error, since a much larger clone differs from it by one base. The chain links TRBV9 to TRBJ1-1, with D uncertain. Germline CDR1 reads SGDLS; CDR2 reads YYNGEE. The CDR3 runs to 19 residues. The CDR3: CASSEPIDPHIPSNTEACF. CDR3 bases: TGTGCCAGCAGCGAACCCATCGACCCCCACATTCCCTCGAACACTGAAGCTTGCTTT.

This clonotype appeared a few times. This chain connects TRBV5-6 to TRBJ2-7, with TRBD1 as a possible D gene (5 bases). Trimming left V 1 base short and J 0 bases short, with 11 bases between. The CDR3 is 15 residues long. CDR1 is SGHDT and CDR2 is YYEEEE in the germline V gene. The CDR3 here is CASSLLGPASYEQYF. The CDR3 DNA reads TGTGCCAGCAGCTTGTTGGGGCCAGCCTCCTACGAGCAGTACTTC.

This clonotype appeared many times. This chain joins TRBV5-1 and TRBJ1-3; weak D call: TRBD1 (5 bases). The CDR3 totals 14 residues. CDR1 is SGHRS, CDR2 YFSETQ, per germline. With 0 bases removed from V and 3 bases from J, the gap between germline ends came to 7 bases. CDR3 coding DNA: TGCGCCAGCAGCTTGGACAGGTTTGGAAACACCATATATTTT. Amino acids: CASSLDRFGNTIYF. The full variable domain, its missing parts supplied by reference TRBV5-1 and TRBJ1-3, is KAGVTQTPRYLIKTRGQQVTLSCSPISGHRSVSWYQQTPGQGLQFLFEYFSETQRNKGNFPGRFSGRQFSNSRSEMNVSTLELGDSALYLCASSLDRFGNTIYFGEGSWLTVV.

This clonotype was counted ten times or more. The chain recombines TRBV12-3 or TRBV12-4 with TRBJ2-7; D gene uncertain. The length of the CDR3 is 13 residues. V was clipped by 5 bases and J by 6 bases, with 14 bases between them. The CDR3 region has the DNA TGTGCCAGCAGTCTTCAACGAAGGGCCGAGCAGTACTTC. It codes for CASSLQRRAEQYF.

The sample holds many counts of this clonotype. The V and J genes are TRBV7-9 and TRBJ1-1; D remains unclear. Trimming left V 1 base short and J 4 bases short, with 7 bases between. CDR3 length: 13 residues. Germline lookup yields CDR1 SEHNR and CDR2 FQNEAQ (reference sequence). The CDR3: CASSLEGLTEAFF. CDR3 in DNA: TGTGCCAGCAGCTTAGAAGGGCTCACTGAAGCTTTCTTT.

This clonotype appeared many times. The chain links TRBV6-1 to TRBJ1-5, with 11 bases fitting TRBD1. The trim removed 4 bases at V and 7 bases at J, leaving 9 bases unmatched. CDR3 size: 16 residues. Germline V gene lookup returns CDR1 MNHNS and CDR2 SASEGT. DNA of the CDR3: TGTGCCAGCAGTGCCGAAATCGGACAGGGGGCGCAGCCCCAGCATTTT. It translates to CASSAEIGQGAQPQHF.

In its sample, this clonotype was seen many times. The V gene is TRBV7-9, the J gene TRBJ2-7; D call uncertain. Germline assignment: CDR1 SEHNR and CDR2 FQNEAQ (reference sequence). The V gene lost 4 bases and the J gene lost 0 bases, with 10 bases spanning the gap. The CDR3 has 14 residues. For the CDR3, the DNA is TGTGCCAGCAGCTCCTCCCCTTCCTCCTACGAGCAGTACTTC. As protein: CASSSSPSSYEQYF.

This clonotype came up many times. This chain uses TRBV6-1 with TRBJ2-7; unclear D gene. Germline values: CDR1 MNHNS, CDR2 SASEGT. Trimming cost V 11 bases and J 0 bases, with 11 bases left between them. This CDR3 region has 12 residues. The CDR3: CAGGEHSYEQYF. The DNA for the CDR3 is TGTGCCGGTGGAGAGCACTCCTACGAGCAGTACTTC.

At least ten counts were recorded for this clonotype. This sequence joins TRBV6-1 and TRBJ1-2; D unclear. The CDR3 contains 15 residues. Germline CDR1 is MNHNS and CDR2 is SASEGT. V dropped 5 bases and J dropped 5 bases, with 18 bases sitting between them. The CDR3 is CASSRSANAGYGYTF. CDR3 bases: TGTGCCAGCAGTCGGTCGGCGAATGCTGGGTATGGCTACACCTTC.

This clonotype was found many times. This chain connects TRBV28 to TRBJ1-5, with TRBD1 matching over 10 bases. This CDR3 comprises 20 residues. Germline CDR1 and CDR2: MDHEN and SYDVKM. Germline trimming cut 4 bases from V and 7 bases from J; bases unmatched to any gene: 22. CDR3 residues: CASSYPHNPGQGISGQPQHF. CDR3 nucleotide sequence: TGTGCCAGCAGTTACCCCCATAATCCGGGACAGGGGATATCAGGGCAGCCCCAGCATTTT.